This T cell receptor (beta chain) was observed in a study of response to subunit inactivated influenza vaccine. Study-wide results and limits: New T cells are recruited in small numbers by each seasonal influenza vaccination, according to the authors' suggestion.

As regards this clonotype: Its specificity is unknown.

V was clipped by 7 bases and J by 6 bases, with 18 bases between them. The CDR3 spans 15 residues. CDR1 is SGHVS and CDR2 is FNYEAQ in the germline V gene. One entry per CDR3 protein results from TCRdb running MiXCR on the RT-PCR reads. The table shows roughly 760,000 distinct CDR3 sequences, with roughly 20% occurring only once. The receptor's source is a man in his forties or fifties who received an inactivated influenza vaccine. This specimen consisted of PBMCs from blood, obtained less than 6 days after vaccination. V gene TRBV7-6 combines with J gene TRBJ2-2; D might be TRBD1 or TRBD2, each matching 6 bases. The CDR3 loop is CASTQTPGAPGELFF. The DNA of the CDR3 is TGTGCCAGCACCCAAACGCCGGGGGCCCCCGGGGAGCTGTTTTTT.